Below are 28 T cell receptor beta chains sequenced from a single sample in a study of beta chain features in type 1 diabetes. No antigen is known for these receptors. TCRB transcripts that were expressed got sequenced, as all of the isolated RNA had been reverse transcribed. Data came from immunoSEQ multiplex PCR; TCRdb stores just in-frame clones and leaves some out. The repertoire holds about 68,000 clones, with almost 50% as singletons. Findings and limits, study-wide: There was a moderate but significant shortening of TCRB CDR3s in all four CD4+ subsets of Type 1 diabetes patients.

The sequenced sample consisted of central memory CD4+ T cells from blood. These receptors all stem from a man in his thirties or forties with type 1 diabetes.

CDR3 in DNA: TGTGCCATCAGTGACCCCCGTAGCGGGGGCCCTAGCACAGATACGCAGTATTTT. It translates to CAISDPRSGGPSTDTQYF. The chain is built from TRBV10-3 and TRBJ2-3; TRBD2 matches 9 bases. The CDR3 has 18 residues. V gave up 3 bases and J gave up 0 bases; unmatched junction bases: 10. The germline CDR1 and CDR2 sequences are ENHRY and SYGVKD.

This clone was detected only a few times. V and J are TRBV2 and TRBJ1-6, with unresolved D. V shed 4 bases and J shed 5 bases, with 15 bases lying between them. Germline CDR1 and CDR2: SNHLY and FYNNEI. The CDR3 sequence is 16 residues long. This chain's CDR3 is CASSVSGSTNNSPLHF. The CDR3 region has the DNA TGTGCCAGCAGTGTCTCGGGGTCTACAAATAATTCACCCCTCCACTTT. Variable domain in full (rest from reference TRBV2 and TRBJ1-6): EPEVTQTPSHQVTQMGQEVILRCVPISNHLYFYWYRQILGQKVEFLVSFYNNEISEKSEIFDDQFSVERPDGSNFTLKIRSTKLEDSAMYFCASSVSGSTNNSPLHFGNGTRLTVT.

The chain carries TRBV19 and TRBJ2-7; D is perhaps TRBD1 (6 bases). The CDR3 consists of 14 residues. V was shortened by 1 base and J by 3 bases, with 10 bases between the two germline ends. Per germline, CDR1 LNHDA and CDR2 SQIVND (reference sequence). CDR3 region: CASSIVAGDYEQYF. CDR3 nucleotide sequence: TGTGCCAGTAGTATAGTGGCAGGGGACTACGAGCAGTACTTC.

V usage is TRBV19 and J usage is TRBJ2-2, with 8 positions matching TRBD1. CDR1 is LNHDA, CDR2 SQIVND, per germline (reference sequence). The J segment lost 2 bases and the V segment lost 1 base, leaving 6 bases of the junction unmatched. The CDR3 length is 17 residues. The chain's CDR3 is CASSIGFGTGNTGELFF. CDR3 DNA sequence: TGTGCCAGTAGTATAGGGTTCGGGACAGGCAACACCGGGGAGCTGTTTTTT.

This chain joins TRBV6-1 and TRBJ1-2, with D possibly TRBD1 on 5 matching bases. Per the germline V gene, CDR1 is MNHNS and CDR2 is SASEGT. Trimming stripped 6 bases from V and 2 bases from J, with 10 bases between. The CDR3 spans 13 residues. The CDR3, as DNA: TGTGCCAGCAGGTTGGGGCCGAACTATGGCTACACCTTC. Residues: CASRLGPNYGYTF.

The V and J genes are TRBV5-1 and TRBJ2-5, with D unresolved. CDR1 is SGHRS, CDR2 YFSETQ, per germline. Trimming took 0 bases from V and 13 from J, leaving 19 bases between them. This CDR3 is 14 amino acids long. The CDR3 DNA reads TGCGCCAGCAGCTTGGAGGCAGGCAGCTTGGTTCCGTACTTC. Its protein product is CASSLEAGSLVPYF.

This clone was seen just once. At one end, the junction sequence differs from germline, possibly due to a read error. The chain links TRBV4-1 to TRBJ2-1, with D possibly TRBD2 on 7 matching bases. This CDR3 contains 13 residues. Germline V gene data show CDR1 as MGHRA and CDR2 as YSYEKL. The CDR3: CASGQGGVYEQFF. In nucleotides, the CDR3 is TGCGCCAGCGGCCAAGGGGGGGTTTATGAGCAGTTCTTC.

The V and J genes are TRBV28 and TRBJ1-1, with D perhaps matching TRBD1 (6 bases). The CDR3 runs 11 residues. The germline gives CDR1 MDHEN, CDR2 SYDVKM. Between the trimmed V and J ends, which lost 3 bases and 11 bases, there was a span of 10 bases. This CDR3 reads CASSLGTRAFF. The CDR3 DNA is TGTGCCAGCAGTTTGGGGACAAGGGCTTTCTTT.

The chain combines TRBV4-2 with TRBJ2-3, with 9 nucleotides matching TRBD2. V gave up 1 base and J gave up 0 bases; unmatched junction bases: 11. The V gene's germline CDR1 is LGHNA and CDR2 YNFKEQ. The CDR3 is 19 residues long. This CDR3 is CASSQGASGVLSSTDTQYF. The CDR3 nucleotides are TGTGCCAGCAGCCAAGGAGCTAGCGGGGTCCTTTCTAGCACAGATACGCAGTATTTT.

V gene TRBV19 combines with J gene TRBJ2-1; TRBD2 matches 7 bases. This CDR3 has 13 amino acids. In germline, CDR1 is LNHDA, CDR2 SQIVND (reference sequence). The V gene end was trimmed by 5 bases and the J gene end by 11 bases; junction bases not matched to a gene: 9. CDR3 region: CASSWAAGVQQFF. DNA of the CDR3: TGTGCCAGTAGTTGGGCGGCGGGGGTTCAGCAGTTCTTC.

This sequence joins TRBV5-1 and TRBJ2-1; 8 positions agree with TRBD1. The V gene end was trimmed by 6 bases and the J gene end by 0 bases; junction bases not matched to a gene: 5. CDR1 and CDR2 from the germline V gene are SGHRS and YFSETQ. The CDR3 has 15 amino acids. Here the CDR3 reads CASTAGTGSYNEQFF. DNA for the CDR3: TGCGCCAGCACCGCAGGGACAGGCTCCTACAATGAGCAGTTCTTC.

CDR3 residues: CASSLSPGPTDTQYF. For the CDR3, the DNA is TGTGCCAGCAGCTTGAGTCCAGGGCCCACAGATACGCAGTATTTT. This rearrangement joins TRBV7-2 to TRBJ2-3; perhaps TRBD1 as D (5 bases). Germline-derived CDR1 and CDR2 are SGHTA and FQGNSA. The CDR3 sequence is 15 residues long. V lost 3 bases and J lost 2, with 12 bases in between.

This rearrangement joins TRBV5-4 to TRBJ1-2; D unclear. Per the germline V gene, CDR1 is SGHNT and CDR2 is YYREEE (reference sequence). The V end lost 4 bases, the J end lost 8 bases, and 15 bases lay between the germline ends. The length of the CDR3 is 13 residues. CDR3 residues: CASSPPGSLGYTF. For the CDR3, the DNA is TGTGCCAGCAGCCCTCCGGGGTCTCTAGGCTACACCTTC.

The rearrangement joins TRBV5-1 to TRBJ1-2, with D uncertain. Trimming removed 4 bases from V and 3 bases from J, with 13 bases in between. The germline V gene has CDR1 SGHRS and CDR2 YFSETQ. CDR3 length: 14 residues. The CDR3 region is CASSATQSDYGYTF. DNA for the CDR3: TGCGCCAGCAGCGCCACACAATCCGACTATGGCTACACCTTC.

This chain links TRBV2 with TRBJ2-1; 12 positions match TRBD2. The CDR3 has 15 residues. V dropped 7 bases and J dropped 3; count of bases not matched to a gene: 4. CDR1 and CDR2 (germline): SNHLY, FYNNEI. The CDR3: CASIRTSGIYNEQFF. Here the CDR3 DNA reads TGTGCCAGCATCCGGACTAGCGGGATCTACAATGAGCAGTTCTTC.

This chain joins TRBV7-2 and TRBJ2-7; 13 bases agree with TRBD2. Germline lookup yields CDR1 SGHTA and CDR2 FQGNSA. V shed 5 bases and J 4 bases; nucleotides not matched to a gene: 8. This CDR3 has 16 amino acids. CDR3 region: CASSIGTSGMGYEQYF. CDR3 nucleotides: TGTGCCAGCAGCATCGGGACTAGCGGGATGGGGTACGAGCAGTACTTC.

The chain links TRBV2 to TRBJ2-3, with 15 bases matching TRBD2. The V gene end was trimmed by 3 bases and the J gene end by 6 bases; junction bases not matched to a gene: 13. This CDR3 has 19 residues. Germline lookup yields CDR1 SNHLY and CDR2 FYNNEI. The DNA of the CDR3 is TGTGCCAGCAGTGATCCGGGACTAGCGGGGGGAGCCCCCCCCGATACGCAGTATTTT. It specifies CASSDPGLAGGAPPDTQYF.

The chain links TRBV11-2 to TRBJ1-3; D may be TRBD1 (6 bases). Germline loops: CDR1 SGHAT, CDR2 FQNNGV. This CDR3 contains 14 residues. V was trimmed by 5 bases and J by 3 bases, leaving 11 bases between them. The CDR3 DNA reads as TGTGCCAGCAGCCCGGGGACACTTGGAAACACCATATATTTT. This translates into CASSPGTLGNTIYF.

This clone has a handful of counts. CDR3 sequence (DNA): TGTGCCAGCAGCCCGGGTAGCGGGGCGGGTGCGCAGTATTTT. The encoded protein is CASSPGSGAGAQYF. The chain is built from TRBV7-2 and TRBJ2-3; 8 bases are shared with TRBD2. Per the germline V gene, CDR1 is SGHTA and CDR2 is FQGNSA. Trimming removed 5 bases from V and 10 bases from J; junction bases left unmatched: 11. The CDR3 contains 14 residues.

V and J are TRBV11-2 and TRBJ2-7, with a weak D call TRBD1 (5 bases). This CDR3 has 15 amino acids. The V end was cut by 0 bases, the J end by 4 bases, with 13 bases between. Germline lookup yields CDR1 SGHAT and CDR2 FQNNGV. In nucleotides, the CDR3 is TGTGCCAGCAGCTTAGATTGGGCAGGGTGGTACGAGCAGTACTTC. The encoded protein is CASSLDWAGWYEQYF. Combining the CDR3 with reference TRBV11-2 and TRBJ2-7 gives the whole variable domain EAGVAQSPRYKIIEKRQSVAFWCNPISGHATLYWYQQILGQGPKLLIQFQNNGVVDDSQLPKDRFSAERLKGVDSTLKIQPAKLEDSAVYLCASSLDWAGWYEQYFGPGTRLTVT.

This rearrangement joins TRBV5-6 to TRBJ2-3, with unresolved D. The CDR3 is made up of 13 amino acids. The V and J ends lost 0 bases and 6 bases respectively, with 8 bases between them. Germline V gene sequence: CDR1 SGHDT, CDR2 YYEEEE. CDR3 protein: CASSLGATDTQYF. The CDR3 nucleotides are TGTGCCAGCAGCTTGGGGGCTACCGATACGCAGTATTTT.

In this sample, this clone turned up a few times. The gene calls are TRBV6-5 and TRBJ2-2; the D is unclear. Germline V gene lookup returns CDR1 MNHEY and CDR2 SVGAGI. V gave up 3 bases and J gave up 2 bases, with 7 bases separating them. This CDR3 region has 14 residues. CDR3 bases: TGTGCCAGCAGTTATGGCCTTAACACCGGGGAGCTGTTTTTT. Protein product: CASSYGLNTGELFF.

The V call is TRBV9, the J call TRBJ2-1; 10 bases are a match to TRBD2. Per the germline V gene, CDR1 is SGDLS and CDR2 is YYNGEE. V was clipped by 4 bases and J by 8 bases; unmatched bases: 6. The CDR3 is made up of 14 amino acids. The CDR3 here is CASSSASGSYEQFF. CDR3 DNA: TGTGCCAGCAGCTCCGCTAGCGGGAGCTATGAGCAGTTCTTC.

This clone has more than one count but fewer than ten. The chain is built from TRBV5-4 and TRBJ1-1, with a possible D match to TRBD1 (5 bases). The CDR3 loop spans 13 amino acids. V dropped 4 bases and J dropped 4 bases, with 11 bases sitting between them. CDR1 SGHNT and CDR2 YYREEE come from the germline V gene (reference sequence). CDR3 region: CASSPYGGTEAFF. The CDR3 coding sequence is TGTGCCAGCAGCCCGTACGGGGGCACTGAAGCTTTCTTT.

This clone showed up just once. The chain carries TRBV4-1 and TRBJ1-2; D unclear. With 2 bases removed from V and 8 bases from J, the gap between germline ends came to 15 bases. CDR1 and CDR2 (germline): MGHRA, YSYEKL. CDR3 length: 14 residues. The CDR3 sequence: CASSQPEGLGGYTF. The CDR3 bases are TGCGCCAGCAGCCAACCGGAGGGATTGGGAGGCTACACCTTC.

The chain links TRBV6-6 to TRBJ2-1, with D maybe TRBD2 (5 bases). The V gene's germline CDR1 is MNHNY and CDR2 SVGAGI (reference sequence). The CDR3 spans 14 residues. V dropped 6 bases and J dropped 3 bases, with 12 bases sitting between them. The CDR3 reads CASRLALSYNEQFF. CDR3 nucleotide sequence: TGTGCCAGCAGATTAGCGCTGAGCTACAATGAGCAGTTCTTC.

This chain uses TRBV5-5 with TRBJ2-3; D not certain. Trimming shortened V by 2 bases and J by 2 bases, and 6 bases separated the two germline ends. Germline loops: CDR1 SGHKS, CDR2 YYEKEE (reference sequence). The CDR3 is made up of 13 amino acids. The CDR3 DNA reads TGTGCCAGCAGCTTTGAACACACAGATACGCAGTATTTT. Its translation: CASSFEHTDTQYF.

The chain combines TRBV2 with TRBJ2-4; 7 bases agree with TRBD2. The CDR3 runs 15 residues. Trimming at V came to 3 bases and at J to 0 bases, leaving 2 bases not matched to a gene. From germline, CDR1 is SNHLY and CDR2 FYNNEI. The CDR3 DNA sequence: TGTGCCAGCAGTGACGGGGGGAAAGCCAAAAACATTCAGTACTTC. As protein: CASSDGGKAKNIQYF.